Below, one T cell receptor (beta chain) is given with its context. The ends lost 10 bases at V and 8 bases at J; junction bases unmatched: 16. Germline values: CDR1 SNHLY, CDR2 FYNNEI. This CDR3 region has 16 residues. The data derive from a study of technical replicates of blood from a handful of donors. Profiled with immunoSEQ multiplex PCR; TCRdb holds only in-frame clones, not every one. This table holds 70,000 to 95,000 clones, about 97% found once. The sequenced sample was T cells isolated from PBMCs. This receptor was identified in a human donor in good health. This chain connects TRBV2 to TRBJ2-2, with TRBD2 matching over 10 bases. CDR3 in DNA: TGTGCCATCCCGGAGGAGGCTAGCGGGAGTTTGGGGGAGCTGTTTTTT. Translation: CAIPEEASGSLGELFF.